The clone carrying this TCR delta chain occurred many times. The antigen is unknown. The protein in TCRdb stems from a much larger clone and differs at residue 4 from this DNA's translation, likely a read error; here the protein is translated from the DNA. Flow sorting of PBMC yielded separate Vgamma9/Vdelta2+ and Vdelta2-negative gammadelta T cell populations for bulk repertoire analysis. This specimen comes from a study of γδ T cells in repeated Plasmodium falciparum infection. Study background: Sampling occurred at baseline, pre-infection for selected infections, and 21 days post-infection. Study-wide results and limits: Compared with Australian children, Malian Vdelta2-negative repertoires seemed more clonal, less diverse, less shared.

TCRdb reprocessed the multiplex PCR reads using CATT. Counted here are some 51,000 delta-chain clones, more than 1.5% occurring once; the ten biggest clones make up approximately 25%. Germline V gives CDR1 TSWWSYY, CDR2 QGS. The CDR3 consists of 22 residues. What was sequenced was gamma-delta T cells from blood. The chain recombines TRDV1 with TRDJ1, with TRDD3 identical over 12 bases. The TCR was taken from a pool of human donors (malaria-infected and uninfected, not separated). CDR3 DNA: TGTGCTCTTAGGGAACTCTGCCCTCATCTACTGGGGGATACCATATACACCGATAAACTCATCTTT. It specifies CALRELCPHLLGDTIYTDKLIF.